This entry describes one T cell receptor beta chain. The count of this clone is one. No antigen is known for it. Per-base quality was not reported, and no clone a single base away is much larger than it. This specimen comes from a study of cytotoxic CD8 clonotypes in ibrutinib-treated CLL (dated by TCRdb to about 2021). In terms of the full investigation: The cohort included about 15 treatment-naive and ten to twelve relapsed/refractory patients; about 18 were IGHV unmutated. Partial responses were observed in some 24 patients and complete responses in 2; after a median follow-up of about 69 months, remission was maintained in approximately 14 patients and progression was observed in roughly twelve. Longitudinal samples were available for about 30% of the 86 trial participants. Cryopreserved peripheral blood mononuclear cells were obtained prior to treatment, at the time of response, and at either disease progression or sustained remission. Samples averaged around 280,000 productive templates and 90,000 to 100,000 productive rearrangements. Every sample from remission and from progressive disease was obtained while the patients were still on ibrutinib. The response samples were drawn at a median of roughly eleven months into treatment, with a range of about 6 to 36 months. Paper-wide results and their limitations: An increase in clonality was observed at ibrutinib response, with clonality remaining stable during sustained remission and falling back toward baseline at progression. Sampling times were not matched between patients in sustained remission and patients whose disease was progressing, and lymph node repertoires were not examined. Public clonotypes were rare and either shrank or stayed stable during treatment, and the rise in clonality at ibrutinib response reflected expansion of private clonotypes. Baseline clonality exceeded that of age-matched healthy donors and correlated strongly with circulating CD8+ T-cell counts.

For CDR1 and CDR2, the germline V gene lists SGHRS and YFSETQ. The CDR3 holds 19 amino acids from the cysteine to the phenylalanine. Only the CDR3 portion is preserved as DNA: 57 bases, with reading frame beginning at the first base. Trimming takes 4 bases off V and 0 bases off J; junction bases not matched to a gene: 14. On a MiSeq, deep resolution sequencing aimed for a depth between 1 in 1 million and 1 in 200,000 T cells, with each clonotype covered 10x on average. TCR beta libraries were generated with the immunoSEQ hsTCRB Kit. Per the authors' processing: The data were analyzed with ImmunoSEQ Analyzer and ImmunoSEQ Data Assistant, and V, D and J gene assignments followed IMGT definitions. Clonality, with values ranging from 0 to 1, was calculated as one minus the normalized Shannon entropy of productive rearrangement frequencies. Only overrepresented clonotypes making up at least 0.05% of each patient's repertoire were included in the public clonotype analysis. About a dozen age-matched healthy donor repertoires from immuneACCESS served as clonality controls. In TCRdb, the immuneACCESS table is reduced to in-frame sequences with V and J assigned. These tables do not hold every clone; where another copy was compared, an unresolved V gene accounts for under half, and the others remain unexplained. V and J calls and clone size are copied from that table; D and trimming were computed from the DNA. The sample table lists approximately 74,000 clones, approximately 80% of them with a count of one. Roughly 8% of the sample comes from the top ten.

The time point label, as the study defines it: progressive disease on ibrutinib. About 2 micrograms of genomic DNA were extracted from cryopreserved PBMCs for TCR beta library preparation. Longitudinal blood samples from CLL patients on ibrutinib monotherapy underwent high-throughput TCR beta sequencing. The patients took part in an open-label, single-center phase 2 trial of ibrutinib monotherapy. This sample comprised PBMCs, obtained at disease progression, from a patient treated with ibrutinib. The chain employs TRBV5-1 and TRBJ1-3; 9 of the junction bases match TRBD1. The sequence was obtained from a human donor with chronic lymphocytic leukemia. DNA sequence: TGCGCCAGCAGCCCCCTCGGAGCGAGGGACAGGGACTCTGGAAACACCATATATTTT. It translates as CASSPLGARDRDSGNTIYF.